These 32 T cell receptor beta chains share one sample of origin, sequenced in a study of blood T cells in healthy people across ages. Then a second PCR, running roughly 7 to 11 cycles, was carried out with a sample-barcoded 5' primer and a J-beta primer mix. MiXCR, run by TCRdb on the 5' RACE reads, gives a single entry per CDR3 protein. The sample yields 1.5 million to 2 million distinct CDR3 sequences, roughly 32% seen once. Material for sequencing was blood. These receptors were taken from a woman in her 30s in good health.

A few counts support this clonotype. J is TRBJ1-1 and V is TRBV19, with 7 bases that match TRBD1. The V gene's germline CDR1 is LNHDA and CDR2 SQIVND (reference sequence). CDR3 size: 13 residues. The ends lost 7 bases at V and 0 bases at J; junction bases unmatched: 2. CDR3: CASNQGVNTEAFF. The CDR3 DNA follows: TGTGCCAGTAACCAGGGGGTGAACACTGAAGCTTTCTTT.

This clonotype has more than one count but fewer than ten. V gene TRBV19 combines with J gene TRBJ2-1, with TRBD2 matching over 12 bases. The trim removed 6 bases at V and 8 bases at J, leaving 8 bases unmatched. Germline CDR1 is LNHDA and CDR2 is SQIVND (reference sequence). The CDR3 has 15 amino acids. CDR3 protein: CASRTSGRRRYEQFF. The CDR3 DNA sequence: TGTGCCAGTAGGACTAGCGGGAGACGAAGGTATGAGCAGTTCTTC.

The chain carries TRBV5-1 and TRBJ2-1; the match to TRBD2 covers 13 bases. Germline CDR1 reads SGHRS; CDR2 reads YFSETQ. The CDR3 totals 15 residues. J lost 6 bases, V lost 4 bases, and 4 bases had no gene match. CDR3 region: CASSQWTSGSNEQFF. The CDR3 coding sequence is TGCGCCAGCAGCCAATGGACTAGCGGGAGCAATGAGCAGTTCTTC.

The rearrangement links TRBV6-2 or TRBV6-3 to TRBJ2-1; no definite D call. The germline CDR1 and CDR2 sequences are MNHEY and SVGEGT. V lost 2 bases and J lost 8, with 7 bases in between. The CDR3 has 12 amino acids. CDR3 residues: CASSYPKDEQFF. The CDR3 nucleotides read TGTGCCAGCAGTTACCCGAAAGATGAGCAGTTCTTC.

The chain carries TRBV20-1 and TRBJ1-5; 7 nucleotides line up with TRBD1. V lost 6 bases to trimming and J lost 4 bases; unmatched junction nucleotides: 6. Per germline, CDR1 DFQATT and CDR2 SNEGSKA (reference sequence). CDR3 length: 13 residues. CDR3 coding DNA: TGCAGTGCAGGGGACAGTCATAATCAGCCCCAGCATTTT. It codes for CSAGDSHNQPQHF.

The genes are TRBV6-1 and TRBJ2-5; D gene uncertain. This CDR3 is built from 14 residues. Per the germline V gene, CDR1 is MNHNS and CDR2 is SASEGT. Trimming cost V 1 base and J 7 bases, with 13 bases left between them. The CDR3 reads CASSEVVGPGTQYF. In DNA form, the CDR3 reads TGTGCCAGCAGTGAAGTAGTCGGGCCAGGGACCCAGTACTTC.

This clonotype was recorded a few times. CDR3 in DNA: TGTGCCATCAGGGACCACGGGACACCCCTCCACTTT. Amino acid sequence: CAIRDHGTPLHF. The chain combines TRBV10-3 with TRBJ1-6; D unresolved. The germline V gene encodes CDR1 ENHRY and CDR2 SYGVKD. Trimming shortened V by 6 bases and J by 11 bases, and 11 bases separated the two germline ends. This CDR3 spans 12 amino acids.

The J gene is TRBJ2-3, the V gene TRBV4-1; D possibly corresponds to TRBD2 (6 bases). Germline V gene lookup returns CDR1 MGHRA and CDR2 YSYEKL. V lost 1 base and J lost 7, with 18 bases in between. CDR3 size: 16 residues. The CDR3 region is CASSQGGLPGVNTQYF. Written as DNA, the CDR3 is TGCGCCAGCAGCCAAGGAGGACTACCGGGGGTCAATACGCAGTATTTT.

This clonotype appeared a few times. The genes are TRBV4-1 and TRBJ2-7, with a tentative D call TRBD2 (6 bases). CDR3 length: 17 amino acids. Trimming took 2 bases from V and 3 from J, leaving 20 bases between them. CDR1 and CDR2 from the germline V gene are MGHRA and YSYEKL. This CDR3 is CASSQLPGGTFYYEQYF. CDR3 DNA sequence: TGCGCCAGCAGCCAACTCCCAGGCGGGACTTTTTACTACGAGCAGTACTTC.

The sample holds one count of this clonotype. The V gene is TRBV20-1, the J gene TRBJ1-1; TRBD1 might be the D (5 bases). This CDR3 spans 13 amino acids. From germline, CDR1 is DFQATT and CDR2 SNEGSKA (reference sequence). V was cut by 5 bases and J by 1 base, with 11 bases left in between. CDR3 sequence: CSASRGTNTEAFF. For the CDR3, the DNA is TGCAGTGCTTCACGGGGCACGAACACTGAAGCTTTCTTT.

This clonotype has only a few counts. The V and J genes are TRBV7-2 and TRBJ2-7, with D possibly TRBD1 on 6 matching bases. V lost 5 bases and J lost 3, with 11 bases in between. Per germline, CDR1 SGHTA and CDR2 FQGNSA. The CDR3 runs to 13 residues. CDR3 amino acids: CASSTDSFYEQYF. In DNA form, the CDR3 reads TGTGCCAGCAGCACGGACAGTTTCTACGAGCAGTACTTC.

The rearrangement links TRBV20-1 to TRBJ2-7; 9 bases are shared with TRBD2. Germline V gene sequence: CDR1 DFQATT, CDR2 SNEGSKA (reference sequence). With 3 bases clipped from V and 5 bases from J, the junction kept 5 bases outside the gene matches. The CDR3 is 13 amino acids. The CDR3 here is CSASPSGINEQYF. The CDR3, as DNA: TGCAGTGCTAGTCCTAGCGGGATCAACGAGCAGTACTTC.

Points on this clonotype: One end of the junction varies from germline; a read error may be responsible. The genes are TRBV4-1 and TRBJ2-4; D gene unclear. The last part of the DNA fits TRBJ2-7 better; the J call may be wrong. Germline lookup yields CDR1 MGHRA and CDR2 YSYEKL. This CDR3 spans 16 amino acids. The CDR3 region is CASGQASGQVSYEQYF. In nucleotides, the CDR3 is TGCGCCAGCGGCCAAGCTTCCGGCCAGGTGTCCTACGAGCAGTACTTC.

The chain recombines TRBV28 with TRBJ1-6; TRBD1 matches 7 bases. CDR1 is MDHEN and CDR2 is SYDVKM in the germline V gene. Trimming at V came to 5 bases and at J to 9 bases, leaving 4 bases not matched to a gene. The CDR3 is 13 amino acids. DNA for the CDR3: TGTGCCAGCAGTCGCGACAGGGCTTCACCCCTCCACTTT. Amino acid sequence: CASSRDRASPLHF.

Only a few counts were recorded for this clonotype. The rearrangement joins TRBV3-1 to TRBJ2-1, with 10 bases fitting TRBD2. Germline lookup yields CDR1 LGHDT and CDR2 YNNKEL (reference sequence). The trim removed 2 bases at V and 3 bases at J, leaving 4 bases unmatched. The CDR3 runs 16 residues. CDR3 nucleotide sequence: TGTGCCAGCAGCCAAACTAGCGGGGCTTTCTACAATGAGCAGTTCTTC. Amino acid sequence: CASSQTSGAFYNEQFF.

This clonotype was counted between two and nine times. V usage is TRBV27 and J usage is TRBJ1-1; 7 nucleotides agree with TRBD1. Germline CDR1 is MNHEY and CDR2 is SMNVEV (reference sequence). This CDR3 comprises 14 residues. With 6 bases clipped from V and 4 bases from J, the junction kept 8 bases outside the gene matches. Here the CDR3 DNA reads TGTGCCAGCAGCTCCAGATCAGGGGGCACTGAAGCTTTCTTT. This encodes CASSSRSGGTEAFF.

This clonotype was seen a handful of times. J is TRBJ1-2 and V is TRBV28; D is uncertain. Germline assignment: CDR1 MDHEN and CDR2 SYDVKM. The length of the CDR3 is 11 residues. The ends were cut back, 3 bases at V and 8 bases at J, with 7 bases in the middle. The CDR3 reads CASSFSRGYTF. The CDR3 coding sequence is TGTGCCAGCAGTTTTTCTAGAGGCTACACCTTC.

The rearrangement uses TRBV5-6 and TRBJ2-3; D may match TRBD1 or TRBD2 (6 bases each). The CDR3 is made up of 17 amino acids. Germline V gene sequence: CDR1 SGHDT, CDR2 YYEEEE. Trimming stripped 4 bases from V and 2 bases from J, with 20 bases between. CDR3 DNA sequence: TGTGCCAGCAGCGCCTCACTCCAGGGGAGGTCCACAGATACGCAGTATTTT. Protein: CASSASLQGRSTDTQYF.

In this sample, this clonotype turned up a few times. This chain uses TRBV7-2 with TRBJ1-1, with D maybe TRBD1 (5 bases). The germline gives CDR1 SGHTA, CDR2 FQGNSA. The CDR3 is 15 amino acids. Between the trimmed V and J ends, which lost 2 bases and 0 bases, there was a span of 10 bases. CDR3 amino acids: CASSLSQGMNTEAFF. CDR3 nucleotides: TGTGCCAGCAGCTTAAGTCAGGGAATGAACACTGAAGCTTTCTTT.

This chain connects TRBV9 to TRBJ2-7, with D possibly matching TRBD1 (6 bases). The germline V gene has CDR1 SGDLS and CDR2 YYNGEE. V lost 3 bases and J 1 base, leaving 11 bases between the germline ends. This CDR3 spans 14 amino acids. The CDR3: CASSAGAGSYEQYF. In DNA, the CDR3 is TGTGCCAGCAGCGCAGGGGCAGGTTCCTACGAGCAGTACTTC.

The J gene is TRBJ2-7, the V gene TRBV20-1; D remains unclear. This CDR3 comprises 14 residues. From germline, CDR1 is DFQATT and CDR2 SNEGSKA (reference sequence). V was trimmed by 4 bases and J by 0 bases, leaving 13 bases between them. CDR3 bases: TGCAGTGCTAAACGGTCTCGAAGCTCCTACGAGCAGTACTTC. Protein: CSAKRSRSSYEQYF.

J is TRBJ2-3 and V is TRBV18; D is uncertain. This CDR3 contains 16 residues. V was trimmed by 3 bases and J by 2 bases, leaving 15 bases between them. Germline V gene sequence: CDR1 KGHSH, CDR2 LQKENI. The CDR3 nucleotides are TGTGCCAGCTCACCGGCTACCGGAACCCACACAGATACGCAGTATTTT. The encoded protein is CASSPATGTHTDTQYF.

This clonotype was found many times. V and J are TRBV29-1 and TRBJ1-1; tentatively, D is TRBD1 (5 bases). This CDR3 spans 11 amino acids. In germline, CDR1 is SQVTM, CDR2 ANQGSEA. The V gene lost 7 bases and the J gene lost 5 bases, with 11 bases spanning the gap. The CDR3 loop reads CSAGGGTEAFF. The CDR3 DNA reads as TGCAGCGCCGGGGGGGGTACTGAAGCTTTCTTT.

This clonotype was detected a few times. CDR3 protein: CASSPTAITDTQYF. The CDR3 coding sequence is TGTGCCAGCAGTCCCACGGCCATCACAGATACGCAGTATTTT. The chain links TRBV12-3 or TRBV12-4 to TRBJ2-3; D unclear. This CDR3 is 14 amino acids long. V lost 5 bases and J lost 2, with 11 bases in between.

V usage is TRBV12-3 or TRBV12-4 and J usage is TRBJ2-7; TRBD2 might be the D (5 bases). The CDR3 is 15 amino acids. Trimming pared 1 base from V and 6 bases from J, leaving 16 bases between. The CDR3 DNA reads TGTGCCAGCAGTTTAGGGGTACAGAGTCGGGGCGAGCAGTACTTC. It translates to CASSLGVQSRGEQYF.

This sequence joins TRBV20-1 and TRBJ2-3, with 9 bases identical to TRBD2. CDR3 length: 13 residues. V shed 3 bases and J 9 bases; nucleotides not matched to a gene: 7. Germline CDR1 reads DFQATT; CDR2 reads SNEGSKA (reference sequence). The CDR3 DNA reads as TGCAGTGCTAGGCTAGCGGGGCAACAAACGCAGTATTTT. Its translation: CSARLAGQQTQYF.

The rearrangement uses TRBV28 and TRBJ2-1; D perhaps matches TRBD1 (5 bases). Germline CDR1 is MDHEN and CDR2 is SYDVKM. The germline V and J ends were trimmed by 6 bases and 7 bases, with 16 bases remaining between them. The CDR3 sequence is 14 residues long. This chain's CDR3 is CASSPEVDRNEQFF. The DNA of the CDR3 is TGTGCCAGCAGCCCCGAGGTAGACAGAAATGAGCAGTTCTTC.

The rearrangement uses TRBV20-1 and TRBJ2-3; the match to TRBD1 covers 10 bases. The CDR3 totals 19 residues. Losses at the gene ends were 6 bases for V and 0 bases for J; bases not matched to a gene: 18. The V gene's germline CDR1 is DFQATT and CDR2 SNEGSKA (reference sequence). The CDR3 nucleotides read TGCAGTGCCGAGGGGACCGGGACAGGGGACTTCCTTAGCACAGATACGCAGTATTTT. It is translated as CSAEGTGTGDFLSTDTQYF.

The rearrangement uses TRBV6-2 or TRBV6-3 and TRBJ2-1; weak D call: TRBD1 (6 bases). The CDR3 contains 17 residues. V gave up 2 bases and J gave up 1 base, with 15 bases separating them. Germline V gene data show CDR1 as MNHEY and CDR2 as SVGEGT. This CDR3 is CASSYHAGAYSYNEQFF. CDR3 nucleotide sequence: TGTGCCAGCAGTTACCACGCAGGGGCCTATTCCTACAATGAGCAGTTCTTC.

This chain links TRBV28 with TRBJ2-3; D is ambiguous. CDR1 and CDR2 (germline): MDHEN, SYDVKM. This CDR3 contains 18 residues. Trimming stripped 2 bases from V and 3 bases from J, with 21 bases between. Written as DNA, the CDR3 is TGTGCCAGCAGTTTAATTCCCCGGTCGTTAGTTGGGACAGATACGCAGTATTTT. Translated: CASSLIPRSLVGTDTQYF.

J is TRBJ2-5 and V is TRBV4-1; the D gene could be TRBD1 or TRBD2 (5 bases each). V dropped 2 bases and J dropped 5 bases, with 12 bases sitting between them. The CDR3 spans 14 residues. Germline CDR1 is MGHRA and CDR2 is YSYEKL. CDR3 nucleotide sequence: TGCGCCAGCAGCCAAAAGGCAGGGACCGAGACCCAGTACTTC. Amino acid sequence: CASSQKAGTETQYF.

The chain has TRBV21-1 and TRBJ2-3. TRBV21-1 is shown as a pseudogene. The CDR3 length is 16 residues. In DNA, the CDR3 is TGTGCCAGCAGCAAAGCGCGTCAGCCAAACACAGATACGCAGTATTTT. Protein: CASSKARQPNTDTQYF.